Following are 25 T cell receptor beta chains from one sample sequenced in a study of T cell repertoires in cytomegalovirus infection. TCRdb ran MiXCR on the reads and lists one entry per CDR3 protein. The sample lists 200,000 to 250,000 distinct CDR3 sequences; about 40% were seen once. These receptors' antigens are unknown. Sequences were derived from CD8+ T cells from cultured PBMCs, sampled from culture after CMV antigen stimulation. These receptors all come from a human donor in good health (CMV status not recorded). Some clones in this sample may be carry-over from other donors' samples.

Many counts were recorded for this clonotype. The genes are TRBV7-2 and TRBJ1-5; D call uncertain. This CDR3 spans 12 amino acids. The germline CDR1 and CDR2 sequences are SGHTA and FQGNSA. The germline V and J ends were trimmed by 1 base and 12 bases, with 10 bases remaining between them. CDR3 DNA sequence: TGTGCCAGCAGCTTAGGGGGTCAGTACCAGCATTTT. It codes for CASSLGGQYQHF.

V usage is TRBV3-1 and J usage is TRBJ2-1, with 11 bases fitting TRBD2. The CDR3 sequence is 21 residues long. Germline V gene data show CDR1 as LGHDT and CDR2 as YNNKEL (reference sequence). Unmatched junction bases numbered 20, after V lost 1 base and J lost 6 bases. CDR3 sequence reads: CASSQGFLAGGTPGLGNEQFF. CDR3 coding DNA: TGTGCCAGCAGCCAAGGATTCCTAGCGGGGGGAACCCCTGGCCTTGGCAATGAGCAGTTCTTC.

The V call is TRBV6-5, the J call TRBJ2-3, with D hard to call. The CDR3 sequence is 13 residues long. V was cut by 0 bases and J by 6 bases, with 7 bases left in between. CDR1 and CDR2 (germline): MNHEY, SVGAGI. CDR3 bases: TGTGCCAGCAGTTACTCCTCGCGGGATACGCAGTATTTT. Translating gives CASSYSSRDTQYF.

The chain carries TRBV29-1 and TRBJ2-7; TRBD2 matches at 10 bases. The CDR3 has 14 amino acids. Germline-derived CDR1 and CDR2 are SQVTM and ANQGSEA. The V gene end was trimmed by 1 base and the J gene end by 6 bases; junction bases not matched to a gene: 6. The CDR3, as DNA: TGCAGCGTTGAAGGGCTAGCGGGAGTGGGCGAGCAGTACTTC. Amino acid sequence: CSVEGLAGVGEQYF.

The CDR3 loop reads CASRISGEGDSPLHF. CDR3 in DNA: TGTGCCAGCAGGATCTCTGGCGAGGGCGATTCACCCCTCCACTTT. This rearrangement joins TRBV6-6 to TRBJ1-6; D is unresolved. The CDR3 has 15 amino acids. Trimming took 6 bases from V and 8 from J, leaving 17 bases between them. Germline V gene sequence: CDR1 MNHNY, CDR2 SVGAGI (reference sequence).

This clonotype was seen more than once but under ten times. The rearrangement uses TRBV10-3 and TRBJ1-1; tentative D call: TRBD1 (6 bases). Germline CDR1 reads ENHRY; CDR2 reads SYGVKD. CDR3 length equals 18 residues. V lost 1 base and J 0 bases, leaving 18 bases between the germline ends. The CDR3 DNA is TGTGCCATCAGTGAGTTTGGCCATACAGGGTACTTGAACACTGAAGCTTTCTTT. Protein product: CAISEFGHTGYLNTEAFF.

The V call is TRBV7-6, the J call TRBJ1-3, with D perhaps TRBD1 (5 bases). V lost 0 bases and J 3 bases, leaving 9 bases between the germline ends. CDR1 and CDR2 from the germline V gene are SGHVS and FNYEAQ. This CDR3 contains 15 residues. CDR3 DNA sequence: TGTGCCAGCAGCTTAGCGACAGCCCGTGGAAACACCATATATTTT. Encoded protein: CASSLATARGNTIYF. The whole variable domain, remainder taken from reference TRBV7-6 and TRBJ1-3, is GAGVSQSPRYKVTKRGQDVALRCDPISGHVSLYWYRQALGQGPEFLTYFNYEAQQDKSGLPNDRFSAERPEGSISTLTIQRTEQRDSAMYRCASSLATARGNTIYFGEGSWLTVV.

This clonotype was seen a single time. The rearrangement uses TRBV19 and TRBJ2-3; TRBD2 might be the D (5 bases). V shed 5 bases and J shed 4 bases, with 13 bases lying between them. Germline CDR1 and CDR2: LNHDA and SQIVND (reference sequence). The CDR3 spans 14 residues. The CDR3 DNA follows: TGTGCCAGTAGTTCTGCACTAGGCGCAGATACGCAGTATTTT. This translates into CASSSALGADTQYF.

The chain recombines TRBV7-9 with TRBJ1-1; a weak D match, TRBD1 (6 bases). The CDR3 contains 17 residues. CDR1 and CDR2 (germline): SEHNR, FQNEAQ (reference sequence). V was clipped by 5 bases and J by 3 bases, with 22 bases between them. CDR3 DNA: TGTGCCAGCAGCCCATCCGACGCCTCTGACAGGTACACTGAAGCTTTCTTT. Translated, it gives CASSPSDASDRYTEAFF.

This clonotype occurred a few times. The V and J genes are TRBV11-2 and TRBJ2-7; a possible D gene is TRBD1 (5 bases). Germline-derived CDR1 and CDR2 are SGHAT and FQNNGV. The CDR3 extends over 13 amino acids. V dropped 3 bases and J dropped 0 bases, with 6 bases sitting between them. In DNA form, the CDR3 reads TGTGCCAGCAGCTTGGACAACTCCTACGAGCAGTACTTC. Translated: CASSLDNSYEQYF. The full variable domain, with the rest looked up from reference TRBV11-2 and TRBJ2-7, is EAGVAQSPRYKIIEKRQSVAFWCNPISGHATLYWYQQILGQGPKLLIQFQNNGVVDDSQLPKDRFSAERLKGVDSTLKIQPAKLEDSAVYLCASSLDNSYEQYFGPGTRLTVT.

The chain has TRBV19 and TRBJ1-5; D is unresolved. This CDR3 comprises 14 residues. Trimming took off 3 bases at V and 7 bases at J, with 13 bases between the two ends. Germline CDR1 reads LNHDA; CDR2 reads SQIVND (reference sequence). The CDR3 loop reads CASSIQRREQPQHF. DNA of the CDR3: TGTGCCAGTAGTATTCAAAGGCGAGAACAGCCCCAGCATTTT.

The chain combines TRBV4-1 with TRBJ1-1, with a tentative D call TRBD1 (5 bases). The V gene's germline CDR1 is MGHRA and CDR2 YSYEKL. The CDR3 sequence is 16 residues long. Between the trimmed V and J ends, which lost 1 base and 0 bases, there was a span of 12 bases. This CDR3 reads CASSQAPGTLNTEAFF. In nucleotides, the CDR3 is TGCGCCAGCAGCCAAGCCCCGGGGACCTTGAACACTGAAGCTTTCTTT.

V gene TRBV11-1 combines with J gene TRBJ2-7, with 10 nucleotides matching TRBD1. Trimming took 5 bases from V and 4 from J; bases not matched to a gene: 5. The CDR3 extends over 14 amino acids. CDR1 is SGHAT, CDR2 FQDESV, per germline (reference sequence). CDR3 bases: TGTGCCAGCAGCCTAACGGGACAGGGGTACGAGCAGTACTTC. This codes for CASSLTGQGYEQYF.

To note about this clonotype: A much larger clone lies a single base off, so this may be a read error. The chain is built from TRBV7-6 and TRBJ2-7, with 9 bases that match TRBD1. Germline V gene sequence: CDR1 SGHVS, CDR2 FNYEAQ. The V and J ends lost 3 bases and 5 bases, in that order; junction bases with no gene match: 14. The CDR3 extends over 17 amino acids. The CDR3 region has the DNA TGTGCCAGCAGCTTCGTGGGGACAGGGACAGTGAGGAACGAGCAGTACTTC. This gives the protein CASSFVGTGTVRNEQYF.

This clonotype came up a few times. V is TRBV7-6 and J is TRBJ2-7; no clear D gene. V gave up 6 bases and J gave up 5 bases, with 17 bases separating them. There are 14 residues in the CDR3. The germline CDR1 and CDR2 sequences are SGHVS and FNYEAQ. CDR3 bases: TGTGCCAGCAGTTTGGGTACCCCCCCGAACGAGCAGTACTTC. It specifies CASSLGTPPNEQYF. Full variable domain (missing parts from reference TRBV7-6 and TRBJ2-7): GAGVSQSPRYKVTKRGQDVALRCDPISGHVSLYWYRQALGQGPEFLTYFNYEAQQDKSGLPNDRFSAERPEGSISTLTIQRTEQRDSAMYRCASSLGTPPNEQYFGPGTRLTVT.

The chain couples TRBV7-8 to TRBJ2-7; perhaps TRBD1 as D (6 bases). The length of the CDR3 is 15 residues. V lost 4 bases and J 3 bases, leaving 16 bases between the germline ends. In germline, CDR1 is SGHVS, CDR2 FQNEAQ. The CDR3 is CASSSETGRNYEQYF. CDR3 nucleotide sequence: TGTGCCAGCAGCTCCGAGACAGGTCGGAACTACGAGCAGTACTTC.

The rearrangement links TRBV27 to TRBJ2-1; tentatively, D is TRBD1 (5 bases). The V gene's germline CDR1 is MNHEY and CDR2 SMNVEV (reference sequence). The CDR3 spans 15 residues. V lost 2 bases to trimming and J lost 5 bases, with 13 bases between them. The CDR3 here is CASSLEGEPDNEQFF. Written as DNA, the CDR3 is TGTGCCAGCAGTTTAGAAGGGGAACCGGACAATGAGCAGTTCTTC.

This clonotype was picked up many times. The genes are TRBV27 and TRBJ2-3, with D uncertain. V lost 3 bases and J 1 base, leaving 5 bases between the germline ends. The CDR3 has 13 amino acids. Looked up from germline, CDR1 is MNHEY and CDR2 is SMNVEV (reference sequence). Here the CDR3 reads CASSFLGTDTQYF. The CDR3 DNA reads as TGTGCCAGCAGTTTTCTGGGCACAGATACGCAGTATTTT.

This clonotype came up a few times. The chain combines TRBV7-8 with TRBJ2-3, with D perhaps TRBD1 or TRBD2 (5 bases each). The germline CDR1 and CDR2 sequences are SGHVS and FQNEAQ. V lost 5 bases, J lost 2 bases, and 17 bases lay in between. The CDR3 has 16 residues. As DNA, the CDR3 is TGTGCCAGCAGCCCATTGTCCGGGGCGATCACAGATACGCAGTATTTT. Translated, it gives CASSPLSGAITDTQYF.

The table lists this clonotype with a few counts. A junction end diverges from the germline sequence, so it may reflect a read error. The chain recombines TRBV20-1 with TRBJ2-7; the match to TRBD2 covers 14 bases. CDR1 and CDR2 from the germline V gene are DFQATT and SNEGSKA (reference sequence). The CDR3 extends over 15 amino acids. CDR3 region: CSARGLAGGPYEQYF. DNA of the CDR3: TGCAGCGCTAGAGGACTAGCGGGAGGACCCTACGAGCAGTACTTC.

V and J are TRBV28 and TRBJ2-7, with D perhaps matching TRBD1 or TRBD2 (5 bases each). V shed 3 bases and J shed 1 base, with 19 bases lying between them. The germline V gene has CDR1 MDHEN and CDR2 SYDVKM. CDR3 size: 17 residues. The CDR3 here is CASSFNPDGGPSYEQYF. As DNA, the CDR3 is TGTGCCAGCAGTTTTAATCCCGATGGGGGACCATCCTACGAGCAGTACTTC.

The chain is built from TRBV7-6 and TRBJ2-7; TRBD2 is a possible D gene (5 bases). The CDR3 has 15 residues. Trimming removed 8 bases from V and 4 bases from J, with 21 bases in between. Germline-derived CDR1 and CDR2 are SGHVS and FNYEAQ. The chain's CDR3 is CASGSEGRERYEQYF. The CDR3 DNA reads TGTGCCAGCGGGTCTGAGGGAAGGGAACGATACGAGCAGTACTTC.

The chain's CDR3 is CASSAMGEAAYEQYF. As DNA, the CDR3 is TGTGCCAGCAGTGCCATGGGGGAGGCGGCCTACGAGCAGTACTTC. The J gene is TRBJ2-7, the V gene TRBV28, with D perhaps TRBD2 (6 bases). With 5 bases removed from V and 2 bases from J, the gap between germline ends came to 16 bases. The V gene's germline CDR1 is MDHEN and CDR2 SYDVKM. The CDR3 is 15 residues long.

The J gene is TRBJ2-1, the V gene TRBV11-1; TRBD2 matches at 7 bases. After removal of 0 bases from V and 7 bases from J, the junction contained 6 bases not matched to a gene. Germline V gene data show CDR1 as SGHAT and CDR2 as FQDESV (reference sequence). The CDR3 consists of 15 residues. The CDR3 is CASSLAGGPLNEQFF. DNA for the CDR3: TGTGCCAGCAGCTTAGCGGGAGGGCCTCTTAATGAGCAGTTCTTC.

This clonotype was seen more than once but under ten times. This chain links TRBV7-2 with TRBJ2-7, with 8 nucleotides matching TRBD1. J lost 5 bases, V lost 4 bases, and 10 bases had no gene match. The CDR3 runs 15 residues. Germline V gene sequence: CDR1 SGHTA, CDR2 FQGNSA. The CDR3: CASSSRTGRIDEQYF. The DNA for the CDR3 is TGTGCCAGCAGCTCCAGGACAGGGCGGATCGACGAGCAGTACTTC.